This T cell receptor (beta chain) was obtained from a study of OX40 agonist ivuxolimab in advanced cancers. Clones were sequenced by immunoSEQ multiplex PCR, and TCRdb holds only the in-frame ones, with some missing. This table has 55,000 to 70,000 clones, around 85% appearing once. The CDR3 length is 14 residues. V lost 4 bases and J lost 2, with 12 bases in between. Germline assignment: CDR1 SGHTS and CDR2 YDEGEE. This chain uses TRBV5-8 with TRBJ1-2; D remains ambiguous. The receptor's source is an adult with an advanced solid tumor such as melanoma, head and neck, liver or kidney cancer. The starting material was CD4+ or CD8+ T cells sorted from blood, obtained in a trial of the OX40 agonist ivuxolimab. CDR3 coding DNA: TGTGCCAGCAGCGTAGCCTGGGGAAACTATGGCTACACCTTC. As protein: CASSVAWGNYGYTF.